This TCR beta chain was sequenced in a study of cytomegalovirus exposure and HLA in healthy donors. In regard to this clone: Its antigen is not identified.

Primers included in the PCR were 60 Vbeta and 13 Jbeta primers. The method was immunoSEQ multiplex PCR; TCRdb's version includes in-frame clones alone and lacks a portion of them. The table includes 150,000 to 200,000 clones, approximately 82% detected once. Findings of the study overall: The study found most TCR sequences rare, yet found some public TCRs in many donors. Earlier analysis yielded a pattern in which most TCR beta V segments were productive about 90% or about 30% of the time.

The sequenced sample consisted of PBMCs. The TCR originated in a woman aged 25 to 39 in good health and CMV-seronegative.

The CDR3 spells CASSLDQGSSYNEQFF. CDR3 nucleotides: TGCGCCAGCAGCTTGGACCAGGGAAGCTCCTACAATGAGCAGTTCTTC. The chain has TRBV5-1 and TRBJ2-1; tentatively, D is TRBD1 (5 bases). The V gene lost 0 bases and the J gene lost 0 bases, with 10 bases spanning the gap. Germline CDR1 and CDR2: SGHRS and YFSETQ. CDR3 length: 16 amino acids.